These 13 T cell receptor beta chains share one sample of origin, sequenced in a study of T cells in Graves' hyperthyroidism and ophthalmopathy. Amplification of TCR beta CDR3 regions was performed using RNA transcripts as template. A first-round RT-PCR of the TCR CDR3 used the HTBI primer set. TCRdb redid the calling of the multiplex PCR reads with MiXCR, one entry per CDR3 protein. Among roughly 380,000 distinct CDR3 sequences listed, approximately 15% were seen once. Sequencing was performed on blood. These receptors came from a woman aged 55-75 years with Graves' hyperthyroidism.

This clonotype showed up many times. The CDR3 sequence is CSARPLAGGTDTQYF. CDR3 in DNA: TGCAGTGCTCGACCACTAGCGGGAGGAACAGATACGCAGTATTTT. The chain joins TRBV20-1 to TRBJ2-3; 12 nucleotides line up with TRBD2. The CDR3 consists of 15 residues. The trim removed 5 bases at V and 3 bases at J, leaving 6 bases unmatched. CDR1 and CDR2 (germline): DFQATT, SNEGSKA (reference sequence).

In its sample, this clonotype was seen many times. The V call is TRBV7-3, the J call TRBJ2-5; 7 nucleotides line up with TRBD2. Germline V lookup: CDR1 SGHTA, CDR2 FQGTGA. The J segment lost 3 bases and the V segment lost 5 bases, leaving 3 bases of the junction unmatched. The CDR3 is 13 residues long. The CDR3 sequence is CASSQTSEETQYF. In nucleotides, the CDR3 is TGTGCCAGCAGCCAAACTAGCGAAGAGACCCAGTACTTC.

This clonotype was detected many times. The chain employs TRBV11-1 and TRBJ2-7; 9 bases agree with TRBD2. The CDR3 runs to 15 residues. Trimming cost V 5 bases and J 3 bases; bases outside gene matches: 8. Germline V gives CDR1 SGHAT, CDR2 FQDESV (reference sequence). For the CDR3, the DNA is TGTGCCAGCAGCATTTATCTAGCGGGACTCTACGAGCAGTACTTC. It yields the protein CASSIYLAGLYEQYF.

J is TRBJ1-2 and V is TRBV10-1; D not certain. Trimming took 0 bases from V and 11 from J, leaving 4 bases between them. Per the germline V gene, CDR1 is WNHNN and CDR2 is SYGVQD (reference sequence). The CDR3 totals 10 residues. CDR3 bases: TGCGCCAGCAGTGAGTCGGGGTACACCTTC. Its protein is CASSESGYTF.

At least ten counts were recorded for this clonotype. V gene TRBV18 combines with J gene TRBJ1-1; D unresolved. CDR3 length equals 14 residues. Per the germline V gene, CDR1 is KGHSH and CDR2 is LQKENI. V shed 3 bases and J shed 1 base, with 9 bases lying between them. The CDR3 region is CASSPDGGNTEAFF. The DNA for the CDR3 is TGTGCCAGCTCACCGGACGGTGGGAACACTGAAGCTTTCTTT.

This clonotype was seen at least ten times. This rearrangement joins TRBV3-1 to TRBJ2-2, with D maybe TRBD2 (6 bases). From germline, CDR1 is LGHDT and CDR2 YNNKEL (reference sequence). This CDR3 has 16 amino acids. Trimming cost V 0 bases and J 4 bases, with 12 bases left between them. CDR3 region: CASSQDIGAGTGELFF. In DNA, the CDR3 is TGTGCCAGCAGCCAAGATATCGGAGCGGGCACCGGGGAGCTGTTTTTT.

This clonotype turned up a few times. The J gene is TRBJ1-5, the V gene TRBV6-5; 8 bases agree with TRBD1. The germline CDR1 and CDR2 sequences are MNHEY and SVGAGI. With 0 bases clipped from V and 7 bases from J, the junction kept 2 bases outside the gene matches. There are 14 residues in the CDR3. The CDR3 here is CASSYSGQEQPQHF. In DNA form, the CDR3 reads TGTGCCAGCAGTTACTCGGGACAGGAGCAGCCCCAGCATTTT.

As concerns this clonotype: This could be a read error, since a much larger clone is one nucleotide away. The genes are TRBV19 and TRBJ2-7, with a tentative D call TRBD1 (5 bases). This CDR3 comprises 13 residues. Germline V gene data show CDR1 as LNHDA and CDR2 as SQIVND (reference sequence). V lost 4 bases and J 2 bases, leaving 9 bases between the germline ends. CDR3 residues: CASSTGLAYEQYF. CDR3 nucleotides: TGTGCCAGTAGTACAGGGCTTGCCTACGAGCAGTACTTC.

Only a few counts were recorded for this clonotype. A much larger clone is a single base away; this may be a read error. CDR3 coding DNA: TGTGCCAGCACCTTCCGGGACGGTTCCTACGAGCAGTACTTC. Protein: CASTFRDGSYEQYF. The chain uses TRBV2 and TRBJ2-7; the D gene could be TRBD1 or TRBD2 (5 bases each). Per germline, CDR1 SNHLY and CDR2 FYNNEI. The CDR3 spans 14 residues. V lost 7 bases to trimming and J lost 1 base, with 14 bases between them.

This clonotype showed up many times. CDR3 sequence reads: CASSFWQSTDTQYF. The CDR3 region has the DNA TGCGCCAGCAGCTTTTGGCAGAGCACAGATACGCAGTATTTT. This chain links TRBV5-1 with TRBJ2-3; D is uncertain. This CDR3 region has 14 residues. Trimming left V 2 bases short and J 0 bases short, with 7 bases between. The germline gives CDR1 SGHRS, CDR2 YFSETQ.

The chain couples TRBV12-5 to TRBJ1-4; D call uncertain. Germline V CDR1 and CDR2: LGHNT, FRNRAP. V was pared by 0 bases and J by 8 bases, with 13 bases between. This CDR3 has 15 residues. The CDR3 bases are TGTGCTAGTGGTTTGGTAGGATGGGAACGGGAAAAACTGTTTTTT. This codes for CASGLVGWEREKLFF.

As concerns this clonotype: This may arise from a read error, as a much more abundant clone is one base away. The conserved phenylalanine or tryptophan normally closing the CDR3 is absent here, so this likely arose from a read error. The V gene is TRBV18, the J gene TRBJ2-1, with 7 bases fitting TRBD1. CDR1 and CDR2 from the germline V gene are KGHSH and LQKENI. The CDR3 consists of 13 residues. Trimming removed 3 bases from V and 8 bases from J; junction bases left unmatched: 4. The DNA of the CDR3 is TGTGCCAGCTCACCCGACAGGGACCATGAGCAGTTCTCC. Encoded protein: CASSPDRDHEQFS.

This clonotype came up a few times. Since a much larger clone is just one base distant, this may be a read error. The chain employs TRBV7-2 and TRBJ2-1, with 14 positions matching TRBD2. The V gene's germline CDR1 is SGHTA and CDR2 FQGNSA. V was clipped by 8 bases and J by 4 bases; unmatched bases: 4. This CDR3 comprises 15 residues. For the CDR3, the DNA is TGTGCCAGCGGCCGACTAGCGGGAGGGTACAATGAGCAGTTCTTC. Its translation: CASGRLAGGYNEQFF.